This TCR beta chain originates from a study of human T cells and chemical hapten exposure. The overall study: 2% DPC applied to an approximately 2 cm by approximately 2 cm arm area sensitized donors. Diagnoses of alopecia areata, totalis or universalis occurred in mostly female patients. Study findings and constraints: Expanded TCRs clustered into significantly more large CDR3 similarity groups than controls, the analysis revealed. There was a positive correlation between PT1 expanded TCR counts and patch test score.

This clonotype showed up just a few times. Its antigen is as yet unknown. This CDR3 contains 14 residues. Trimming took 7 bases from V and 5 from J; bases not matched to a gene: 12. CDR1 and CDR2 (germline): SQVTM, ANQGSEA. Time point: patch test 3, about 24 weeks after DPC sensitization. The treatment is: therapeutic diphenylcyclopropenone sensitization with weekly scalp DPC. It was unfractionated whole blood from which total RNA was extracted. TCRdb reanalysed the RACE reads using MiXCR and keeps one entry per CDR3 protein. This table has roughly 38,000 distinct CDR3 sequences, more than 8% appearing once.

This TCR was sampled from a man aged 50 or older with alopecia areata. Some clones in this sample may be carry-over from other donors' samples. V usage is TRBV29-1 and J usage is TRBJ2-5; 8 bases are shared with TRBD2. This sample comprised whole blood, obtained in connection with sensitization to the hapten diphenylcyclopropenone (DPC). CDR3 amino acids: CSGASGSGMETQYF. For the CDR3, the DNA is TGCAGCGGGGCGAGCGGGAGTGGCATGGAGACCCAGTACTTC.